This TCR beta chain was found in a study of T cell changes during pregnancy in multiple sclerosis. The method was immunoSEQ multiplex PCR; TCRdb's version includes in-frame clones alone and lacks a portion of them. The sample contains about 100,000 clones, approximately 92% of which appear only once. V was shortened by 3 bases and J by 0 bases, with 23 bases between the two germline ends. The V gene's germline CDR1 is GTSNPN and CDR2 SVGIG (reference sequence). The CDR3 has 18 residues. This chain joins TRBV30 and TRBJ1-1, with D possibly TRBD1 on 6 matching bases. Material: peripheral blood, obtained after pregnancy. The clonotype comes from a female donor with multiple sclerosis, enrolled in a pregnancy study. CDR3 nucleotides: TGTGCCTGGAGGGATTGGAGAAGGGGAGGGGGAATGAACACTGAAGCTTTCTTT. This sequence encodes CAWRDWRRGGGMNTEAFF. Filled out from reference TRBV30 and TRBJ1-1, the complete variable domain reads SQTIHQWPATLVQPVGSPLSLECTVEGTSNPNLYWYRQAAGRGLQLLFYSVGIGQISSEVPQNLSASRPQDRQFILSSKKLLLSDSGFYLCAWRDWRRGGGMNTEAFFGQGTRLTVV.